Each of the 9 T cell receptor beta chains below was sequenced from the same sample in a study of cytotoxic CD8 clonotypes in ibrutinib-treated CLL. Profiling relied on immunoSEQ multiplex PCR, and the TCRdb table lists in-frame clones only, not all of them. The repertoire holds some 200,000 clones, with roughly 79% as singletons. The sample in question was PBMCs, obtained after 12 months of ibrutinib treatment. The receptors come from a human donor with chronic lymphocytic leukemia.

This chain connects TRBV2 to TRBJ2-5; TRBD1 is a possible D gene (6 bases). The CDR3 contains 14 residues. Germline CDR1 is SNHLY and CDR2 is FYNNEI. The germline V and J ends were trimmed by 4 bases and 3 bases, with 12 bases remaining between them. CDR3 in amino acids: CASSVVQGKETQYF. CDR3 nucleotide sequence: TGTGCCAGCAGTGTAGTACAGGGAAAAGAGACCCAGTACTTC.

V gene TRBV28 combines with J gene TRBJ2-3, with TRBD1 as a possible D gene (6 bases). Germline V lookup: CDR1 MDHEN, CDR2 SYDVKM. V lost 3 bases, J lost 2 bases, and 12 bases lay in between. CDR3 length: 15 amino acids. The CDR3 loop reads CASSLGATDTDTQYF. The CDR3 region has the DNA TGTGCCAGCAGTTTGGGGGCCACGGACACAGATACGCAGTATTTT.

This clone appeared a few times. The gene calls are TRBV11-2 and TRBJ2-2, with 12 nucleotides matching TRBD2. This CDR3 is built from 16 residues. The germline gives CDR1 SGHAT, CDR2 FQNNGV. The ends lost 5 bases at V and 3 bases at J; junction bases unmatched: 4. The CDR3 sequence: CASSTSGRWYTGELFF. The CDR3 coding sequence is TGTGCCAGCAGCACTAGCGGGAGGTGGTACACCGGGGAGCTGTTTTTT. The complete variable domain, with remaining parts taken from reference TRBV11-2 and TRBJ2-2, reads EAGVAQSPRYKIIEKRQSVAFWCNPISGHATLYWYQQILGQGPKLLIQFQNNGVVDDSQLPKDRFSAERLKGVDSTLKIQPAKLEDSAVYLCASSTSGRWYTGELFFGEGSRLTVL.

The chain employs TRBV5-1 and TRBJ2-5, with D perhaps given as TRBD1 or TRBD2 (5 bases each). This CDR3 has 15 amino acids. Germline V lookup: CDR1 SGHRS, CDR2 YFSETQ. Trimming cost V 7 bases and J 1 base, with 17 bases left between them. The CDR3 nucleotides read TGCGCCAGCGGAAAGATGGGGGACCCCCAAGAGACCCAGTACTTC. Its translation is CASGKMGDPQETQYF.

V usage is TRBV7-3 and J usage is TRBJ1-6; D is unresolved. The V end lost 3 bases, the J end lost 7 bases, and 7 bases lay between the germline ends. This CDR3 contains 13 residues. The germline CDR1 and CDR2 sequences are SGHTA and FQGTGA. The CDR3 sequence is CASSLESNSPLHF. CDR3 DNA: TGTGCCAGCAGCTTGGAAAGCAATTCACCCCTCCACTTT.

This chain connects TRBV7-8 to TRBJ1-1; a weak D match, TRBD1 (6 bases). The germline V gene encodes CDR1 SGHVS and CDR2 FQNEAQ. Trimming shortened V by 0 bases and J by 8 bases, and 10 bases separated the two germline ends. The CDR3 sequence is 13 residues long. The CDR3 DNA sequence: TGTGCCAGCAGCTTAGCAACGGGGACAGAAGCTTTCTTT. Protein: CASSLATGTEAFF.

The chain uses TRBV2 and TRBJ1-5, with 8 bases lining up with TRBD1. J lost 4 bases, V lost 8 bases, and 7 bases had no gene match. Germline CDR1 and CDR2: SNHLY and FYNNEI. This CDR3 is built from 14 residues. CDR3 coding DNA: TGTGCCAGCCAACGACAGGGGATAAATCAGCCCCAGCATTTT. It yields the protein CASQRQGINQPQHF.

The V call is TRBV27, the J call TRBJ2-7, with 9 bases matching TRBD1. Germline CDR1 MNHEY, CDR2 SMNVEV (reference sequence). V was clipped by 3 bases and J by 5 bases; unmatched bases: 5. The CDR3 sequence is 14 residues long. The CDR3 nucleotides read TGTGCCAGCAGTTTTACAGGGGGCAGGGACGAGCAGTACTTC. This codes for CASSFTGGRDEQYF.

The V call is TRBV7-8, the J call TRBJ2-6; no clear D gene. V lost 5 bases and J 0 bases, leaving 11 bases between the germline ends. The CDR3 spans 16 residues. Germline lookup yields CDR1 SGHVS and CDR2 FQNEAQ. The CDR3 protein is CASSTRRLSGANVLTF. CDR3 bases: TGTGCCAGCAGCACCCGACGGCTCTCTGGGGCCAACGTCCTGACTTTC.